These 15 T cell receptor beta chains share one sample of origin, sequenced in a study of T cell responses to AZD1222 COVID-19 vaccine. Data came from immunoSEQ multiplex PCR; TCRdb stores just in-frame clones and leaves some out. The sample holds around 160,000 clones, roughly four fifths seen once. Sequencing was performed on peripheral blood, taken on day 0 of MenACWY control vaccination. The receptors stem from an adult in good health.

The chain uses TRBV5-1 and TRBJ2-3; D is possibly TRBD1 or TRBD2 (5 bases each). V lost 4 bases and J 2 bases, leaving 17 bases between the germline ends. CDR1 and CDR2 from the germline V gene are SGHRS and YFSETQ. There are 16 residues in the CDR3. In DNA, the CDR3 is TGCGCCAGCAGCATAGGGACGGTTCCAAACACAGATACGCAGTATTTT. As protein: CASSIGTVPNTDTQYF.

V is TRBV5-1 and J is TRBJ2-1, with TRBD2 matching 11 bases. CDR1 and CDR2 (germline): SGHRS, YFSETQ. The length of the CDR3 is 15 residues. The junction had 6 bases not matched to a gene; V was cut back by 4 bases and J by 6 bases. CDR3 sequence reads: CASSQTSGVLNEQFF. For the CDR3, the DNA is TGCGCCAGCAGCCAGACTAGCGGGGTGCTCAATGAGCAGTTCTTC.

The rearrangement links TRBV5-4 to TRBJ1-2; D is perhaps TRBD1 (5 bases). Trimming shortened V by 2 bases and J by 6 bases, and 20 bases separated the two germline ends. This CDR3 contains 16 residues. Germline loops: CDR1 SGHNT, CDR2 YYREEE (reference sequence). CDR3 sequence reads: CASSFRGTGTSNGYTF. The CDR3 region has the DNA TGTGCCAGCAGCTTTCGGGGGACCGGGACTTCGAATGGCTACACCTTC. The full variable domain, its missing parts supplied by reference TRBV5-4 and TRBJ1-2, is ETGVTQSPTHLIKTRGQQVTLRCSSQSGHNTVSWYQQALGQGPQFIFQYYREEENGRGNFPPRFSGLQFPNYSSELNVNALELDDSALYLCASSFRGTGTSNGYTFGSGTRLTVV.

This clone was seen a handful of times. This CDR3 reads CASSPLAGLHYEQYV. CDR3 sequence (DNA): TGTGCCAGCTCACCGCTAGCGGGGTTACACTACGAGCAGTACGTC. V gene TRBV18 combines with J gene TRBJ2-7, with 9 bases matching TRBD2. CDR1 is KGHSH and CDR2 is LQKENI in the germline V gene. Unmatched junction bases numbered 6, after V lost 3 bases and J lost 3 bases. The CDR3 sequence is 15 residues long.

The rearrangement links TRBV24-1 to TRBJ2-3; D possibly corresponds to TRBD2 (6 bases). Trimming shortened V by 5 bases and J by 7 bases, and 18 bases separated the two germline ends. CDR1 KGHDR and CDR2 SFDVKD come from the germline V gene. This CDR3 comprises 15 residues. In nucleotides, the CDR3 is TGTGCCACCAGTGGGCAGGGAAGGCGGGGAAATACGCAGTATTTT. Protein: CATSGQGRRGNTQYF.

V gene TRBV25-1 combines with J gene TRBJ2-1, with D perhaps given as TRBD1 or TRBD2 (5 bases each). CDR1 and CDR2 from the germline V gene are MGHDK and SYGVNS. CDR3 length equals 12 residues. The ends were cut back, 2 bases at V and 9 bases at J, with 8 bases in the middle. CDR3: CASSEVGAEQFF. The DNA for the CDR3 is TGTGCCAGCAGTGAAGTCGGGGCTGAGCAGTTCTTC.

The chain joins TRBV5-1 to TRBJ2-7; a possible D gene is TRBD1 (5 bases). Per the germline V gene, CDR1 is SGHRS and CDR2 is YFSETQ. V was clipped by 2 bases and J by 1 base, with 16 bases between them. This CDR3 is built from 16 residues. In DNA, the CDR3 is TGCGCCAGCAGCTTTACAGGTGGGCCCGAATCCTACGAGCAGTACGTC. Protein product: CASSFTGGPESYEQYV.

V and J are TRBV6-5 and TRBJ2-1; 9 bases agree with TRBD1. The CDR3 spans 12 residues. Germline trimming cut 6 bases from V and 12 bases from J; bases unmatched to any gene: 6. CDR1 and CDR2 (germline): MNHEY, SVGAGI. The CDR3 is CASSWGQGPQFF. The CDR3 bases are TGTGCCAGCAGCTGGGGACAGGGCCCGCAGTTCTTC.

The chain uses TRBV27 and TRBJ1-5; no definite D call. Trimming removed 0 bases from V and 7 bases from J, with 13 bases in between. Germline values: CDR1 MNHEY, CDR2 SMNVEV (reference sequence). The CDR3 is 15 amino acids. CDR3 sequence reads: CASSLSGLGAQPQHF. CDR3 bases: TGTGCCAGCAGTTTATCAGGACTGGGCGCGCAGCCCCAGCATTTT.

V and J are TRBV30 and TRBJ1-5; D gene ambiguous. CDR1 is GTSNPN, CDR2 SVGIG, per germline (reference sequence). The CDR3 sequence is 14 residues long. With 3 bases removed from V and 3 bases from J, the gap between germline ends came to 12 bases. The CDR3 reads CAWSLRGFNQPQHF. In DNA, the CDR3 is TGTGCCTGGAGCCTACGGGGTTTCAATCAGCCCCAGCATTTT.

This chain connects TRBV7-8 to TRBJ1-2; D is ambiguous. CDR1 and CDR2 (germline): SGHVS, FQNEAQ. V was shortened by 4 bases and J by 4 bases, with 16 bases between the two germline ends. CDR3 length: 15 amino acids. The CDR3 DNA follows: TGTGCCAGCAGCTATCGGGCCAACATAGCCTATGGCTACACCTTC. Protein product: CASSYRANIAYGYTF. The entire variable domain, with the rest obtained from reference TRBV7-8 and TRBJ1-2, is as follows: GAGVSQSPRYKVAKRGQDVALRCDPISGHVSLFWYQQALGQGPEFLTYFQNEAQLDKSGLPSDRFFAERPEGSVSTLKIQRTQQEDSAVYLCASSYRANIAYGYTFGSGTRLTVV.

The chain links TRBV7-7 to TRBJ1-1; D uncertain. CDR1 SSHAT and CDR2 FNYEAQ come from the germline V gene (reference sequence). This CDR3 contains 13 residues. Deletions cut 4 bases from V and 4 bases from J, with 10 bases between. The CDR3 is CASSSQVGTEAFF. The CDR3 coding sequence is TGTGCCAGCAGCTCCCAAGTTGGCACTGAAGCTTTCTTT.

V usage is TRBV6-6 and J usage is TRBJ1-4, with D perhaps matching TRBD1 (5 bases). The CDR3 is made up of 14 amino acids. Trimming stripped 2 bases from V and 7 bases from J, with 11 bases between. Per germline, CDR1 MNHNY and CDR2 SVGAGI (reference sequence). The CDR3 DNA reads as TGTGCCAGCAGTTACGGGGCCGGGGGTGAAAAACTGTTTTTT. This translates into CASSYGAGGEKLFF.

This clone occurred a few times. CDR3 coding DNA: TGTGCCAGCAGCTGGAACAGGTATAGCTCCTACAATGAGCAGTTCTTC. It encodes CASSWNRYSSYNEQFF. The rearrangement links TRBV5-6 to TRBJ2-1, with TRBD1 as a possible D gene (5 bases). The germline gives CDR1 SGHDT, CDR2 YYEEEE. With 3 bases removed from V and 0 bases from J, the gap between germline ends came to 13 bases. CDR3 size: 16 residues.

The chain combines TRBV2 with TRBJ1-1; 9 nucleotides align to TRBD1. V shed 7 bases and J 6 bases; nucleotides not matched to a gene: 9. Germline CDR1 reads SNHLY; CDR2 reads FYNNEI. The CDR3 runs 14 residues. CDR3 loop: CASNRQGDRAEAFF. CDR3 nucleotide sequence: TGTGCCAGCAATCGACAGGGGGATCGAGCTGAAGCTTTCTTT. Supplemented by reference TRBV2 and TRBJ1-1, the full variable domain reads EPEVTQTPSHQVTQMGQEVILRCVPISNHLYFYWYRQILGQKVEFLVSFYNNEISEKSEIFDDQFSVERPDGSNFTLKIRSTKLEDSAMYFCASNRQGDRAEAFFGQGTRLTVV.